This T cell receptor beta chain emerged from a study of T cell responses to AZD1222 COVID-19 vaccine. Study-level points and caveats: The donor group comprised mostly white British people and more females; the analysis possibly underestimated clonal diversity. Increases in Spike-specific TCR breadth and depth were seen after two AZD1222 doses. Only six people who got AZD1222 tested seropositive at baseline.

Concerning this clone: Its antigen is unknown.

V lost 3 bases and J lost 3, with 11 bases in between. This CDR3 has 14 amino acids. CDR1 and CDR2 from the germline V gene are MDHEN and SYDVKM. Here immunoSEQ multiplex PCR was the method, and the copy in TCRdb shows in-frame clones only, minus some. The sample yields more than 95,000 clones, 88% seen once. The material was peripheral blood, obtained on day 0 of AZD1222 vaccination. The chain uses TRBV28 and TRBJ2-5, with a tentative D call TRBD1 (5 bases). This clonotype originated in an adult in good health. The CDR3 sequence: CASSFPDREETQYF. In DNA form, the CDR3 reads TGTGCCAGCAGTTTCCCCGACAGAGAAGAGACCCAGTACTTC. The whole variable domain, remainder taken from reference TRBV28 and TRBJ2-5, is DVKVTQSSRYLVKRTGEKVFLECVQDMDHENMFWYRQDPGLGLRLIYFSYDVKMKEKGDIPEGYSVSREKKERFSLILESASTNQTSMYLCASSFPDREETQYFGPGTRLLVL.